The 24 T cell receptor beta chains reported below all come from one sample, sequenced in a study of T cell clonality in common variable immunodeficiency. Here immunoSEQ multiplex PCR was the method, and the copy in TCRdb shows in-frame clones only, minus some. The sample presents about 52,000 clones, none singletons. Sequencing used peripheral blood mononuclear cells. The receptors derive from a person between 18 and 69 years old in good health.

A word on this clone: The observed sequence ends 3 residues before the CDR3 terminus, with the missing tail filled in from the germline J gene. The chain links TRBV18 to TRBJ2-1; the match to TRBD2 covers 9 bases. Germline-derived CDR1 and CDR2 are KGHSH and LQKENI. The CDR3 has 17 residues. The J segment lost 3 bases and the V segment lost 0 bases, leaving 6 bases of the junction unmatched. The CDR3: CASSPPVAGAYYNEQFF. The covered CDR3 bases are TGTGCCAGCTCACCACCGGTAGCGGGGGCCTACTACAATGAG.

In this sample, this clone turned up many times. Read sequence stops 3 residues before the CDR3 end, and the germline J gene provides the missing end. This chain connects TRBV19 to TRBJ2-2; no clear D gene. The CDR3 extends over 14 amino acids. The V and J ends lost 7 bases and 2 bases respectively, with 11 bases between them. Germline CDR1 reads LNHDA; CDR2 reads SQIVND (reference sequence). CDR3 residues: CASTGFINTGELFF. The sequenced part of the CDR3 DNA is TGTGCCAGTACCGGGTTCATAAACACCGGGGAG. The variable domain in full, with the rest retrieved from reference TRBV19 and TRBJ2-2, is DGGITQSPKYLFRKEGQNVTLSCEQNLNHDAMYWYRQDPGQGLRLIYYSQIVNDFQKGDIAEGYSVSREKKESFPLTVTSAQKNPTAFYLCASTGFINTGELFFGEGSRLTVL.

This clone came up many times. From the germline J gene comes the end of the CDR3, since the read stops 3 residues before it. The chain uses TRBV7-3 and TRBJ2-1; weak D call: TRBD2 (7 bases). Germline CDR1 SGHTA, CDR2 FQGTGA. Trimming left V 6 bases short and J 9 bases short, with 12 bases between. The CDR3 sequence is 12 residues long. CDR3 DNA (partial): TGTGCCAGCAGTAAAAGGGGGGGTGAG. This gives the protein CASSKRGGE. The CDR3 reads in full as CASSKRGGEQFF.

This clone occurred many times. The CDR3 end falls 3 residues outside the read, so it is completed with the germline J gene. This chain uses TRBV20-1 with TRBJ1-5; D is possibly TRBD1 (5 bases). The V end lost 3 bases, the J end lost 6 bases, and 18 bases lay between the germline ends. Germline loops: CDR1 DFQATT, CDR2 SNEGSKA (reference sequence). The CDR3 is made up of 15 amino acids. This chain's CDR3 is CSASIGTPATQPQHF. The CDR3 DNA, read in part, is TGCAGTGCTAGTATAGGGACTCCCGCAACTCAGCCC.

This clone was seen many times. Read sequence stops 3 residues before the CDR3 end, and the germline J gene provides the missing end. The chain combines TRBV12-3 or TRBV12-4 with TRBJ2-2; no clear D gene. Trimming took 10 bases from V and 7 from J, leaving 10 bases between them. The CDR3 runs 11 residues. The part of the CDR3 DNA that was read is TGTGCCATCTCCGGTGTCGGGGAG. This translates into CAISGVGE. The whole CDR3 sequence reads CAISGVGELFF.

This clone was observed many times. The read ends 3 residues before the CDR3 terminus; that terminus is restored from the germline J gene. The chain couples TRBV2 to TRBJ2-7; 7 nucleotides line up with TRBD1. The CDR3 covers 13 residues. Trimming at V came to 7 bases and at J to 6 bases, leaving 9 bases not matched to a gene. CDR1 is SNHLY and CDR2 is FYNNEI in the germline V gene. CDR3 loop: CASNFGQVGEQYF. The CDR3 DNA, read in part, is TGTGCCAGCAACTTCGGACAGGTTGGCGAG. The variable domain in full, completed from reference TRBV2 and TRBJ2-7, reads EPEVTQTPSHQVTQMGQEVILRCVPISNHLYFYWYRQILGQKVEFLVSFYNNEISEKSEIFDDQFSVERPDGSNFTLKIRSTKLEDSAMYFCASNFGQVGEQYFGPGTRLTVT.

This clone was detected many times. The observed sequence ends 3 residues before the CDR3 terminus, with the missing tail filled in from the germline J gene. This chain joins TRBV28 and TRBJ2-3; 8 bases map to TRBD1. Germline CDR1 and CDR2: MDHEN and SYDVKM. The CDR3 has 15 amino acids. V gave up 4 bases and J gave up 5 bases; unmatched junction bases: 8. Incomplete CDR3 DNA: TGTGCCAGCAGTTCGGACAGGGCAGGGGTAGATACG. It is translated as CASSSDRAGVDT. The whole CDR3 protein reads CASSSDRAGVDTQYF. The full variable domain, rest sourced from reference TRBV28 and TRBJ2-3, is DVKVTQSSRYLVKRTGEKVFLECVQDMDHENMFWYRQDPGLGLRLIYFSYDVKMKEKGDIPEGYSVSREKKERFSLILESASTNQTSMYLCASSSDRAGVDTQYFGPGTRLTVL.

This clone was counted ten times or more. The CDR3 end falls 3 residues outside the read, so it is completed with the germline J gene. The genes are TRBV5-1 and TRBJ2-7; TRBD1 agrees at 8 bases. The CDR3 consists of 15 residues. J gave up 0 bases and V 2 bases, and 4 bases lay outside the gene matches. CDR1 SGHRS and CDR2 YFSETQ come from the germline V gene. Partial CDR3 DNA: TGCGCCAGCAGCTTATCAACAGGGGGCTCCTACGAG. Translation gives CASSLSTGGSYE. The CDR3 in full is CASSLSTGGSYEQYF.

A word on this clone: The read comes to an end 3 residues before the CDR3 does, leaving the germline J gene to fill in the end. The rearrangement links TRBV5-6 to TRBJ2-7; 7 nucleotides align to TRBD1. This CDR3 is 15 amino acids long. V trimming: 4 bases; J trimming: 4 bases; junction bases outside the gene matches: 11. Germline V gene data show CDR1 as SGHDT and CDR2 as YYEEEE. CDR3 DNA, as far as it was read: TGTGCCAGCAGCGGTCCAGGGGGTATGCGGTACGAG. Translating gives CASSGPGGMRYE. The entire CDR3 protein is CASSGPGGMRYEQYF.

This clone was found many times. Read coverage stops 3 residues before the CDR3 terminus; the germline J gene supplies the remainder. This chain links TRBV20-1 with TRBJ2-1; 13 bases agree with TRBD2. J lost 5 bases, V lost 4 bases, and 11 bases had no gene match. Germline values: CDR1 DFQATT, CDR2 SNEGSKA (reference sequence). The CDR3 contains 17 residues. CDR3 DNA, as far as it was read: TGCAGTGCTATACTAGCGGGAGGGCCCTCCGTCGACAATGAG. As protein: CSAILAGGPSVDNE. The whole CDR3 protein is CSAILAGGPSVDNEQFF.

There are many counts of this clone. The CDR3 end lies 3 residues beyond the end of the read and is filled in from the germline J gene. V is TRBV11-2 and J is TRBJ1-1, with TRBD1 matching 7 bases. There are 15 residues in the CDR3. Losses at the gene ends were 5 bases for V and 2 bases for J; bases not matched to a gene: 8. The germline V gene has CDR1 SGHAT and CDR2 FQNNGV. The sequenced CDR3 bases are TGTGCCAGCAGCCCACAGACAGGGTCTAACACTGAA. Translated: CASSPQTGSNTE. The entire CDR3 reads CASSPQTGSNTEAFF. The variable domain in full, with the rest retrieved from reference TRBV11-2 and TRBJ1-1, is EAGVAQSPRYKIIEKRQSVAFWCNPISGHATLYWYQQILGQGPKLLIQFQNNGVVDDSQLPKDRFSAERLKGVDSTLKIQPAKLEDSAVYLCASSPQTGSNTEAFFGQGTRLTVV.

This clone was picked up many times. Read coverage stops 3 residues before the CDR3 terminus; the germline J gene supplies the remainder. The J gene is TRBJ2-3, the V gene TRBV7-3, with 9 bases fitting TRBD1. The germline V gene encodes CDR1 SGHTA and CDR2 FQGTGA. J was trimmed by 5 bases and V by 4 bases; bases with no gene match: 7. The CDR3 is 15 residues long. CDR3 residues: CASSSGQGFGDTQYF. The covered CDR3 bases are TGTGCCAGCAGCTCGGGACAGGGCTTTGGAGATACG.

This clone was counted only a few times. The read comes to an end 3 residues before the CDR3 does, leaving the germline J gene to fill in the end. This rearrangement joins TRBV7-9 to TRBJ1-2; D is possibly TRBD1 (6 bases). In germline, CDR1 is SEHNR, CDR2 FQNEAQ (reference sequence). V shed 7 bases and J shed 3 bases, with 18 bases lying between them. The CDR3 runs 15 residues. The CDR3 bases that were read are TGTGCCAGCACCCATGGGAGGGGGAATGACTATGGC. It specifies CASTHGRGNDYG. The CDR3 in full is CASTHGRGNDYGYTF.

This clone was found many times. Read coverage stops 3 residues before the CDR3 terminus; the germline J gene supplies the remainder. V usage is TRBV5-1 and J usage is TRBJ2-5; possible D gene TRBD2, 7 bases. Germline assignment: CDR1 SGHRS and CDR2 YFSETQ. The CDR3 runs 12 residues. V lost 8 bases, J lost 5 bases, and 13 bases lay in between. The CDR3: CASSGGGETQYF. Partial CDR3 DNA: TGCGCCAGTTCGGGGGGCGGCGAGACC.

This clone was picked up many times. With the read ending 3 residues before the CDR3 end, the germline J gene is used to fill in that end. The rearrangement links TRBV10-1 to TRBJ1-1, with TRBD1 matching over 7 bases. With 0 bases clipped from V and 4 bases from J, the junction kept 5 bases outside the gene matches. This CDR3 spans 15 amino acids. Germline V lookup: CDR1 WNHNN, CDR2 SYGVQD (reference sequence). CDR3 DNA, as far as it was read: TGCGCCAGCAGTGAGTCGAGACAGGGAGTCACTGAA. Its translation: CASSESRQGVTE. The whole CDR3 region reads CASSESRQGVTEAFF.

The table lists this clone with many counts. The read halts 3 residues ahead of the CDR3 end, with the missing end drawn from the germline J gene. This chain joins TRBV5-1 and TRBJ2-5; possibly TRBD1 for D (6 bases). The germline gives CDR1 SGHRS, CDR2 YFSETQ. V lost 4 bases to trimming and J lost 5 bases, with 18 bases between them. The CDR3 loop spans 15 amino acids. The sequenced CDR3 bases are TGCGCCAGCAGCCCCCAGGACAGCTTGCGGGAGACC. Its translation is CASSPQDSLRET. The full CDR3 reads CASSPQDSLRETQYF.

This clone has at least ten counts. The sequence runs out 3 residues before the end of the CDR3; the remainder is reconstructed from the germline J gene. The chain uses TRBV20-1 and TRBJ2-3, with D possibly matching TRBD2 (6 bases). Germline-derived CDR1 and CDR2 are DFQATT and SNEGSKA (reference sequence). V shed 0 bases and J shed 4 bases, with 14 bases lying between them. The CDR3 covers 15 residues. The CDR3 here is CSARDPTGAADTQYF. Partial CDR3 DNA: TGCAGTGCTAGAGATCCCACGGGAGCGGCAGATACG.

This clone was detected many times. The read terminates 3 residues ahead of where the CDR3 ends, so the germline J gene completes it. The chain joins TRBV7-3 to TRBJ1-1; 8 nucleotides agree with TRBD1. Trimming cost V 5 bases and J 0 bases; bases outside gene matches: 2. Germline CDR1 and CDR2: SGHTA and FQGTGA. This CDR3 contains 14 residues. Incomplete CDR3 DNA: TGTGCCAGCAGCCTGACAGGGGTGAACACTGAA. Its translation is CASSLTGVNTE. The complete CDR3 protein is CASSLTGVNTEAFF.

CDR3 in amino acids: CASSLAGGRTDTQYF. CDR3 DNA (partial): TGCGCCAGCAGCTTGGCGGGGGGGCGCACAGATACG. The chain recombines TRBV5-1 with TRBJ2-3; the match to TRBD2 covers 8 bases. The read falls 3 residues short of the CDR3 end, and the missing part is taken from the germline J gene. CDR1 and CDR2 (germline): SGHRS, YFSETQ. The length of the CDR3 is 15 residues. V shed 0 bases and J 1 base; nucleotides not matched to a gene: 1.

In the case of this clone: The read stops 3 residues short of the end of the CDR3; the missing end is completed from the germline J gene. This chain uses TRBV7-3 with TRBJ1-1, with unresolved D. V was trimmed by 4 bases and J by 1 base, leaving 7 bases between them. The CDR3 totals 13 residues. From germline, CDR1 is SGHTA and CDR2 FQGTGA. The part of the CDR3 DNA that was read is TGTGCCAGCAGCTCACCCGGGAACACTGAA. Amino acid sequence: CASSSPGNTE. The full CDR3 protein is CASSSPGNTEAFF.

This clone was picked up a small number of times. The read stops 3 residues short of the end of the CDR3; the missing end is completed from the germline J gene. The rearrangement uses TRBV19 and TRBJ2-3, with D uncertain. This CDR3 is built from 14 residues. The V gene's germline CDR1 is LNHDA and CDR2 SQIVND (reference sequence). CDR3 in amino acids: CASSIRVGYQPQYF. The sequenced part of the CDR3 DNA is TGTGCCAGTAGTATCCGAGTAGGGTATCAGCCG.

This clone was seen many times. Coverage ceases 3 residues before the CDR3 finishes, and the germline J gene fills in the end. V gene TRBV5-1 combines with J gene TRBJ1-5; D is perhaps TRBD1 (6 bases). Trimming cost V 5 bases and J 6 bases, with 15 bases left between them. This CDR3 spans 14 amino acids. In germline, CDR1 is SGHRS, CDR2 YFSETQ. CDR3 DNA, as far as it was read: TGCGCCAGCAGTTATGGGGGCGCGGGTCAGCCC. Translation: CASSYGGAGQP. The full-length CDR3 reads as CASSYGGAGQPQHF.

This clone was counted at least ten times. The CDR3 end is not reached by the read, which stops 3 residues before it; the germline J gene fills it in. The chain links TRBV5-1 to TRBJ1-1; possibly TRBD1 for D (5 bases). The V end was cut by 2 bases, the J end by 1 base, with 9 bases between. CDR1 and CDR2 (germline): SGHRS, YFSETQ. The CDR3 runs 14 residues. The CDR3 bases that were read are TGCGCCAGCAGCTTTGCAGGGCAGAACACTGAA. Translation gives CASSFAGQNTE. Given in full, the CDR3 is CASSFAGQNTEAFF.

Only a few counts were recorded for this clone. Sequencing ends 3 residues short of the CDR3 end; the germline J gene provides the rest. The chain couples TRBV19 to TRBJ1-4; no definite D call. CDR1 and CDR2 from the germline V gene are LNHDA and SQIVND (reference sequence). The CDR3 loop spans 14 amino acids. The CDR3: CASRHSSYNSPLFF. The DNA read from the CDR3 is TGTGCCAGTCGTCATAGCTCCTATAATTCACCA.